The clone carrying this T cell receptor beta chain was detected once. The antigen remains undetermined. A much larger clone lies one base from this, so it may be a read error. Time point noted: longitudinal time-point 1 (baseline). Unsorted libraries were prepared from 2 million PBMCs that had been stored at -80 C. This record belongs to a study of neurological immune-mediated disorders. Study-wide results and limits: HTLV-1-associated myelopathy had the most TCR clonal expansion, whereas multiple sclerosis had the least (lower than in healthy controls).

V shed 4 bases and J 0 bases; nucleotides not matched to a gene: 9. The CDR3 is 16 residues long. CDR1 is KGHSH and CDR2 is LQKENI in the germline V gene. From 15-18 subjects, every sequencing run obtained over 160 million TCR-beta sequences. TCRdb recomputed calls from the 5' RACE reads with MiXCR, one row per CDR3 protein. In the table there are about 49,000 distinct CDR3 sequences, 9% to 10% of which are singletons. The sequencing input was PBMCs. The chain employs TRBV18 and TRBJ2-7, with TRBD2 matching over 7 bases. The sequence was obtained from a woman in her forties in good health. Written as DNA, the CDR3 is TGTGCCAGCTCACTACCCACGGGAGGCGCCTCCTACGAGCAGTACTTC. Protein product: CASSLPTGGASYEQYF.